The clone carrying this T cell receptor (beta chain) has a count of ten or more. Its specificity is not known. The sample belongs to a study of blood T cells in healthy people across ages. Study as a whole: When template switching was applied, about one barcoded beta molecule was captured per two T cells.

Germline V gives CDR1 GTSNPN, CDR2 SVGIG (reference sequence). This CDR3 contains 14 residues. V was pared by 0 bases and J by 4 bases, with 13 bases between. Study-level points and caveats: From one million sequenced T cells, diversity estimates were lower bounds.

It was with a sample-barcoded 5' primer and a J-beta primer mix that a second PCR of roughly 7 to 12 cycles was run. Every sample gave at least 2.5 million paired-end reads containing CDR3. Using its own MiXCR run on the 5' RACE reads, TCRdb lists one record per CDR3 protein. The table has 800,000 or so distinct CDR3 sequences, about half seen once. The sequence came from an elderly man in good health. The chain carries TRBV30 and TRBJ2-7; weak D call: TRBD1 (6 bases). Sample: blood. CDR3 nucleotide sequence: TGTGCCTGGAGTGTGGCGACAGGTTATTACGAGCAGTACTTC. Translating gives CAWSVATGYYEQYF.